A single sample is the source of the 10 T cell receptor beta chains below, sequenced in a study of neurological immune-mediated disorders. TCRdb reprocessed the 5' RACE reads via MiXCR and lists one record per CDR3 protein. The sample yields about 46,000 distinct CDR3 sequences, 10% to 13% seen once. Specimen: PBMCs. The receptor source for this set is a man between 65 and 85 years old with HTLV-1-associated myelopathy (HAM/TSP).

This clonotype was seen a handful of times. J is TRBJ2-2 and V is TRBV6-2 or TRBV6-3; a weak D match, TRBD1 (7 bases). The CDR3 length is 14 residues. Trimming removed 5 bases from V and 6 bases from J, with 13 bases in between. CDR1 and CDR2 from the germline V gene are MNHEY and SVGEGT. The CDR3 loop is CASSTRRGAGELFF. CDR3 nucleotides: TGTGCCAGCAGTACGCGCAGGGGGGCCGGGGAGCTGTTTTTT.

CDR3 coding DNA: TGCAGAGCAACCGCAGGGGAGCAGTTCTTC. Its translation is CRATAGEQFF. V is TRBV20-1 and J is TRBJ2-1; the D gene is possibly TRBD1 (5 bases). The V gene's germline CDR1 is DFQATT and CDR2 SNEGSKA (reference sequence). The CDR3 is 10 residues long.

This clonotype was recorded at least ten times. The chain employs TRBV6-2 or TRBV6-3 and TRBJ2-7; TRBD1 might be the D (5 bases). There are 13 residues in the CDR3. The germline CDR1 and CDR2 sequences are MNHEY and SVGEGT. V lost 3 bases and J 8 bases, leaving 14 bases between the germline ends. As DNA, the CDR3 is TGTGCCAGCAGTTATGTCAGGGAAGGAAAGCAGTACTTC. This translates into CASSYVREGKQYF.

This clonotype was seen ten or more times. The chain employs TRBV7-2 and TRBJ2-7; D might be TRBD2 (6 bases). Trimming shortened V by 1 base and J by 2 bases, and 12 bases separated the two germline ends. Germline V gene lookup returns CDR1 SGHTA and CDR2 FQGNSA. The CDR3 is made up of 15 amino acids. CDR3 in amino acids: CASSLDGGAAYEQYF. The CDR3, as DNA: TGTGCCAGCAGCTTAGACGGGGGAGCAGCCTACGAGCAGTACTTC.

This clonotype was seen many times. This chain links TRBV20-1 with TRBJ2-1, with 9 nucleotides matching TRBD1. This CDR3 is built from 14 residues. Germline CDR1 reads DFQATT; CDR2 reads SNEGSKA (reference sequence). V lost 4 bases to trimming and J lost 10 bases; unmatched junction nucleotides: 11. CDR3 amino acids: CSATRGQGKGEQFF. The DNA for the CDR3 is TGCAGTGCTACGAGGGGACAGGGTAAAGGAGAGCAGTTCTTC.

This clonotype was seen ten or more times. CDR3 sequence reads: CASSSQGYDYGYTF. The CDR3, as DNA: TGTGCCAGCAGTTCGCAGGGCTACGACTATGGCTACACCTTC. J is TRBJ1-2 and V is TRBV6-5, with D possibly matching TRBD1 (5 bases). V was shortened by 4 bases and J by 3 bases, with 12 bases between the two germline ends. The CDR3 is 14 residues long. Germline V gives CDR1 MNHEY, CDR2 SVGAGI.

With regard to this clonotype: At one boundary the junction diverges from the germline segment, which might be a read error. The rearrangement joins TRBV7-2 to TRBJ1-1, with 8 bases lining up with TRBD1. CDR1 and CDR2 from the germline V gene are SGHTA and FQGNSA. The CDR3 runs to 11 residues. The chain's CDR3 is CASATGAEALF. The CDR3 nucleotides read TGTGCCAGCGCGACAGGGGCTGAAGCTTTATTT.

This clonotype was observed at least ten times. V usage is TRBV5-1 and J usage is TRBJ2-1, with TRBD2 as a possible D gene (5 bases). Per the germline V gene, CDR1 is SGHRS and CDR2 is YFSETQ. This CDR3 has 14 residues. Trimming left V 6 bases short and J 2 bases short, with 12 bases between. CDR3: CASKARAAYNEQFF. The CDR3 DNA reads TGCGCCAGCAAAGCCAGAGCGGCCTACAATGAGCAGTTCTTC.

The chain uses TRBV11-2 and TRBJ2-7; possible D gene TRBD2, 5 bases. Germline lookup yields CDR1 SGHAT and CDR2 FQNNGV. The CDR3 is made up of 16 amino acids. V dropped 5 bases and J dropped 0 bases, with 17 bases sitting between them. The CDR3 sequence is CASSPIKQRLSYEQYF. The CDR3 region has the DNA TGTGCCAGCAGCCCCATTAAGCAGCGGCTCTCCTACGAGCAGTACTTC.

The chain recombines TRBV19 with TRBJ1-3, with D unclear. V gave up 6 bases and J gave up 2 bases, with 11 bases separating them. The CDR3 is made up of 14 amino acids. Germline V lookup: CDR1 LNHDA, CDR2 SQIVND (reference sequence). The chain's CDR3 is CASSTDHTGNTIYF. For the CDR3, the DNA is TGTGCCAGTAGCACGGATCACACTGGAAACACCATATATTTT.